This TCR beta chain was recovered during a study of post-analysis software for immune sequencing data. Study-wide background: The disease courses covered relapsing-remitting, secondary progressive and progressive-relapsing multiple sclerosis.

Only a few counts were recorded for this clonotype. What it recognizes is unknown. Study-wide results and limits: Samples from one preparation batch, clustered by F measure, grouped strongly together. Controls had lower frequencies than patients of a handful of TRBV segments, which included TRBV5-6, TRBV5-1 and TRBV20-1. The study found significantly lower normalized Chao1 diversity in multiple sclerosis patients than in controls.

The V and J ends lost 3 bases and 0 bases, in that order; junction bases with no gene match: 8. Germline-derived CDR1 and CDR2 are DFQATT and SNEGSKA (reference sequence). The CDR3 is 16 amino acids. Unique-molecular-identifier-tagged TCR beta cDNA libraries were used. Around 500,000 cDNA molecules came from 1 to 10 million T cells. TCRdb passed the PCR reads through MiXCR, listing each CDR3 protein once. Among roughly 730,000 distinct CDR3 sequences listed, just under 30% were seen once. Input material: blood. The TCR comes from a girl aged 10 to 17 with multiple sclerosis. The gene calls are TRBV20-1 and TRBJ2-5; 9 bases match TRBD2. This chain's CDR3 is CSASRIASGDQETQYF. CDR3 coding DNA: TGCAGTGCTAGTCGGATCGCTAGCGGGGACCAAGAGACCCAGTACTTC.